One and the same sample provided the 25 T cell receptor beta chains below, sequenced in a study of shared clonotypes between healthy human individuals. Libraries were prepared by immunoSEQ multiplex PCR; TCRdb keeps only in-frame clonotypes and omits some of them. The table shows a few million clones, with 85% to 95% occurring only once. The sequencing sample was made of naive CD4+ T cells from PBMCs. The sample's subset: CD45RA+ positively selected. Receptor source: a man between 18 and 35 years old in good health. Some clones in this sample may be carry-over from other donors' samples.

The chain recombines TRBV2 with TRBJ2-7; tentatively, D is TRBD1 (7 bases). In germline, CDR1 is SNHLY, CDR2 FYNNEI. Trimming took off 8 bases at V and 2 bases at J, with 13 bases between the two ends. The length of the CDR3 is 13 residues. The CDR3 is CASAGQRTYEQYF. CDR3 coding DNA: TGTGCCAGCGCGGGACAGAGAACCTACGAGCAGTACTTC.

The gene calls are TRBV5-1 and TRBJ2-7; 10 nucleotides line up with TRBD1. The CDR3 consists of 15 residues. From germline, CDR1 is SGHRS and CDR2 YFSETQ. With V trimmed by 4 bases and J by 1 base, 5 bases remained unmatched. The CDR3 protein is CASSPQGQGSYEQYF. The CDR3 bases are TGCGCCAGCAGCCCGCAGGGACAGGGGTCCTACGAGCAGTACTTC.

This chain links TRBV11-3 with TRBJ2-7; 8 nucleotides line up with TRBD1. This CDR3 is built from 17 residues. V was pared by 1 base and J by 3 bases, with 11 bases of the junction left unmatched. Germline-derived CDR1 and CDR2 are SGHNT and YENEEA. This CDR3 reads CASSLAISTGAVYEQYF. The CDR3 nucleotides are TGTGCCAGCAGCTTAGCTATATCGACAGGGGCTGTCTACGAGCAGTACTTC.

This clone was seen more than once but under ten times. The rearrangement joins TRBV5-5 to TRBJ1-2, with 8 bases matching TRBD1. V lost 3 bases and J lost 3; bases outside the gene matches: 1. The germline CDR1 and CDR2 sequences are SGHKS and YYEKEE (reference sequence). CDR3 size: 13 residues. The CDR3 reads CASSSTGDYGYTF. The CDR3 nucleotides read TGTGCCAGCAGCTCGACAGGGGACTATGGCTACACCTTC. Complete variable domain (other parts from reference TRBV5-5 and TRBJ1-2): DAGVTQSPTHLIKTRGQQVTLRCSPISGHKSVSWYQQVLGQGPQFIFQYYEKEERGRGNFPDRFSARQFPNYSSELNVNALLLGDSALYLCASSSTGDYGYTFGSGTRLTVV.

This chain links TRBV7-9 with TRBJ2-4, with D unresolved. The CDR3 loop spans 13 amino acids. The germline V and J ends were trimmed by 4 bases and 4 bases, with 8 bases remaining between them. The germline V gene encodes CDR1 SEHNR and CDR2 FQNEAQ (reference sequence). CDR3 protein: CASSYGIKNIQYF. The CDR3 region has the DNA TGTGCCAGCAGCTACGGAATAAAAAACATTCAGTACTTC.

The chain combines TRBV2 with TRBJ2-2; D possibly corresponds to TRBD2 (6 bases). Looked up from germline, CDR1 is SNHLY and CDR2 is FYNNEI. The V and J ends lost 6 bases and 5 bases respectively, with 13 bases between them. The CDR3 runs 14 residues. This CDR3 reads CASSTAGRTGELFF. CDR3 sequence (DNA): TGTGCCAGCAGCACGGCGGGACGGACCGGGGAGCTGTTTTTT.

In this sample, this clone turned up a few times. Other DNA sequences within the sample encode an identical CDR3. The chain employs TRBV7-9 and TRBJ2-2; possible D gene TRBD2, 6 bases. Germline V gene sequence: CDR1 SEHNR, CDR2 FQNEAQ (reference sequence). This CDR3 contains 15 residues. Trimming removed 1 base from V and 0 bases from J, with 6 bases in between. The CDR3: CASSLGLANTGELFF. The CDR3 DNA follows: TGTGCCAGCAGCTTAGGACTAGCGAACACCGGGGAGCTGTTTTTT.

The V gene is TRBV10-2, the J gene TRBJ1-3; the D is unclear. The CDR3 is 13 residues long. V lost 3 bases and J lost 4, with 7 bases in between. In germline, CDR1 is WSHSY, CDR2 SAAADI. DNA of the CDR3: TGCGCCAGCAGTGACCTTAGGGGAAACACCATATATTTT. Its protein product is CASSDLRGNTIYF.

As concerns this clone: The sample contains more than one DNA sequence encoding this CDR3. The rearrangement uses TRBV5-1 and TRBJ2-5; TRBD1 might be the D (6 bases). The CDR3 loop spans 14 amino acids. V was trimmed by 0 bases and J by 4 bases, leaving 10 bases between them. Germline V gene data show CDR1 as SGHRS and CDR2 as YFSETQ. In DNA, the CDR3 is TGCGCCAGCAGCTTGGTACAGGGAAGAGAGACCCAGTACTTC. It translates to CASSLVQGRETQYF.

The chain joins TRBV9 to TRBJ1-1; no clear D. The germline gives CDR1 SGDLS, CDR2 YYNGEE. CDR3 length: 14 amino acids. Trimming cost V 0 bases and J 4 bases, with 10 bases left between them. The chain's CDR3 is CASSVGSFVTEAFF. CDR3 in DNA: TGTGCCAGCAGCGTAGGATCATTCGTCACTGAAGCTTTCTTT.

This rearrangement joins TRBV9 to TRBJ1-3; D is uncertain. Germline lookup yields CDR1 SGDLS and CDR2 YYNGEE. CDR3 length: 18 residues. Trimming pared 4 bases from V and 0 bases from J, leaving 20 bases between. CDR3 sequence reads: CASSPPPGIPNSGNTIYF. Here the CDR3 DNA reads TGTGCCAGCAGCCCGCCCCCCGGGATTCCAAACTCTGGAAACACCATATATTTT.

V usage is TRBV2 and J usage is TRBJ2-2; possibly TRBD1 for D (5 bases). This CDR3 spans 12 amino acids. Looked up from germline, CDR1 is SNHLY and CDR2 is FYNNEI. V dropped 7 bases and J dropped 7 bases, with 10 bases sitting between them. This CDR3 is CASTQEHGELFF. CDR3 in DNA: TGTGCCAGCACACAGGAACACGGGGAGCTGTTTTTT.

V usage is TRBV5-1 and J usage is TRBJ2-5, with D possibly matching TRBD1 (5 bases). Germline-derived CDR1 and CDR2 are SGHRS and YFSETQ. V lost 4 bases, J lost 3 bases, and 16 bases lay in between. The CDR3 is 15 amino acids. CDR3 DNA: TGCGCCAGCAGCCCCGGTGGGGCTAGTAAAGAGACCCAGTACTTC. This translates into CASSPGGASKETQYF. Full variable domain (outside the CDR3, taken from reference TRBV5-1 and TRBJ2-5): KAGVTQTPRYLIKTRGQQVTLSCSPISGHRSVSWYQQTPGQGLQFLFEYFSETQRNKGNFPGRFSGRQFSNSRSEMNVSTLELGDSALYLCASSPGGASKETQYFGPGTRLLVL.

This clone was seen just once. The chain uses TRBV7-2 and TRBJ1-4, with TRBD1 identical over 9 bases. Trimming removed 1 base from V and 7 bases from J; junction bases left unmatched: 4. The CDR3 loop spans 15 amino acids. Germline V gives CDR1 SGHTA, CDR2 FQGNSA. CDR3: CASSLGDRDSEKLFF. CDR3 DNA: TGTGCCAGCAGCTTAGGGGACAGGGATAGTGAAAAACTGTTTTTT.

The chain is built from TRBV5-1 and TRBJ1-2; D ambiguous. V shed 2 bases and J shed 2 bases, with 10 bases lying between them. The V gene's germline CDR1 is SGHRS and CDR2 YFSETQ. There are 14 residues in the CDR3. The CDR3 nucleotides read TGCGCCAGCAGCTTAGGGAATCCAAACTATGGCTACACCTTC. Encoded protein: CASSLGNPNYGYTF.

V is TRBV7-8 and J is TRBJ2-1; TRBD2 matches at 10 bases. The length of the CDR3 is 15 residues. V shed 7 bases and J 6 bases; nucleotides not matched to a gene: 9. CDR1 and CDR2 from the germline V gene are SGHVS and FQNEAQ. CDR3 sequence: CASTKGSGRGNEQFF. The DNA for the CDR3 is TGTGCCAGCACTAAAGGGAGCGGGAGGGGCAATGAGCAGTTCTTC.

CDR3 in DNA: TGTGCCAGCAGCTTAGACCAGGACCCTACCTTAGATACGCAGTATTTT. Encoded protein: CASSLDQDPTLDTQYF. The chain couples TRBV7-9 to TRBJ2-3; no reliable D call. Germline assignment: CDR1 SEHNR and CDR2 FQNEAQ (reference sequence). Trimming stripped 1 base from V and 5 bases from J, with 16 bases between. This CDR3 has 16 residues.

About this clone: Other DNA sequences within the sample encode an identical CDR3. CDR3 in amino acids: CSVRGRVSYEQYF. The DNA for the CDR3 is TGCAGCGTTCGCGGGCGGGTCTCCTACGAGCAGTACTTC. This chain links TRBV29-1 with TRBJ2-7, with a tentative D call TRBD2 (5 bases). Germline V gene data show CDR1 as SQVTM and CDR2 as ANQGSEA. V was shortened by 5 bases and J by 0 bases, with 11 bases between the two germline ends. This CDR3 has 13 amino acids.

The V gene is TRBV28, the J gene TRBJ1-1; D is unclear. V gave up 7 bases and J gave up 5 bases, with 14 bases separating them. This CDR3 is 13 amino acids long. CDR1 and CDR2 (germline): MDHEN, SYDVKM. The CDR3 spells CASTVPVGTEAFF. CDR3 coding DNA: TGTGCCAGCACCGTACCTGTTGGGACTGAAGCTTTCTTT. Variable domain in full (rest from reference TRBV28 and TRBJ1-1): DVKVTQSSRYLVKRTGEKVFLECVQDMDHENMFWYRQDPGLGLRLIYFSYDVKMKEKGDIPEGYSVSREKKERFSLILESASTNQTSMYLCASTVPVGTEAFFGQGTRLTVV.

This clone was recorded a few times. V usage is TRBV7-9 and J usage is TRBJ2-7, with D unresolved. The CDR3 covers 12 residues. Per germline, CDR1 SEHNR and CDR2 FQNEAQ (reference sequence). V lost 5 bases and J 2 bases, leaving 7 bases between the germline ends. As DNA, the CDR3 is TGTGCCAGCAGCCCAAAAGCCTACGAGCAGTACTTC. Translation: CASSPKAYEQYF.

Comment on this clone: Other DNA sequences from this sample encode an identical CDR3 as well. J is TRBJ2-7 and V is TRBV5-1; D remains unclear. The germline CDR1 and CDR2 sequences are SGHRS and YFSETQ. Trimming pared 0 bases from V and 0 bases from J, leaving 7 bases between. This CDR3 is built from 14 residues. The CDR3 sequence: CASSLGQNSYEQYF. Here the CDR3 DNA reads TGCGCCAGCAGCTTGGGTCAGAACTCCTACGAGCAGTACTTC. Together with reference TRBV5-1 and TRBJ2-7, the CDR3 gives the full variable domain: KAGVTQTPRYLIKTRGQQVTLSCSPISGHRSVSWYQQTPGQGLQFLFEYFSETQRNKGNFPGRFSGRQFSNSRSEMNVSTLELGDSALYLCASSLGQNSYEQYFGPGTRLTVT.

The chain uses TRBV28 and TRBJ2-1; D gene uncertain. CDR1 and CDR2 from the germline V gene are MDHEN and SYDVKM. The CDR3 runs 13 residues. The ends were cut back, 10 bases at V and 0 bases at J, with 10 bases in the middle. The CDR3 DNA sequence: TGTGCCACCCAGACGGACTCCTACAATGAGCAGTTCTTC. Amino acids: CATQTDSYNEQFF. Full variable domain (remainder filled in from reference TRBV28 and TRBJ2-1): DVKVTQSSRYLVKRTGEKVFLECVQDMDHENMFWYRQDPGLGLRLIYFSYDVKMKEKGDIPEGYSVSREKKERFSLILESASTNQTSMYLCATQTDSYNEQFFGPGTRLTVL.

The chain uses TRBV18 and TRBJ2-7; D not certain. This CDR3 is 14 amino acids long. Germline V gene lookup returns CDR1 KGHSH and CDR2 LQKENI. The ends were cut back, 3 bases at V and 4 bases at J, with 13 bases in the middle. This CDR3 reads CASSPLSSPYEQYF. CDR3 DNA sequence: TGTGCCAGCTCACCGTTATCTTCCCCTTACGAGCAGTACTTC.

A note on this clone: The same CDR3 can be traced to other DNA sequences in this sample. The chain is built from TRBV29-1 and TRBJ2-5; perhaps TRBD2 as D (5 bases). The germline V gene has CDR1 SQVTM and CDR2 ANQGSEA. CDR3 length: 12 residues. Trimming stripped 3 bases from V and 5 bases from J, with 10 bases between. CDR3 bases: TGCAGCGTTGAGGGTGGGAGCGAGACCCAGTACTTC. This sequence encodes CSVEGGSETQYF.

The chain recombines TRBV7-3 with TRBJ2-1; 13 nucleotides line up with TRBD2. Per the germline V gene, CDR1 is SGHTA and CDR2 is FQGTGA. The V segment lost 2 bases and the J segment 10 bases; nucleotides outside the gene matches: 5. The CDR3 extends over 15 amino acids. The CDR3: CASSLGTSGTYEQFF. The CDR3 DNA is TGTGCCAGCAGCTTAGGGACTAGCGGGACCTACGAGCAGTTCTTC.